This is a list of T cell receptor beta chains from one sample in a study of blood T cell repertoires in COVID-19. Produced via immunoSEQ multiplex PCR; TCRdb's table is partial and in-frame only. The sample yields around 170,000 clones, roughly 83% seen once. Sequenced: peripheral blood. These receptors originate from a human donor in a cohort sampled during active COVID-19. Each CDR3 is given with its conserved first and last residue. D genes are given only for firm matches. Expanded clones get a size class; other rows say once, few or many, or leave the size out.

j_gene: TRBJ2-6; abundance: .; v_gene: TRBV29-1; d_gene: .; len: 13; CDR3aa: CSVDSSGANVLTF; CDR3nt: TGCAGCGTTGACAGCTCTGGGGCCAACGTCCTGACTTTC
j_gene: TRBJ1-6; abundance: once; v_gene: TRBV27; d_gene: .; len: 16; CDR3aa: CASSLALSSYNSPLHF; CDR3nt: TGTGCCAGCAGTTTAGCCTTGAGCTCCTATAATTCACCCCTCCACTTT
j_gene: TRBJ2-7; abundance: .; v_gene: TRBV7-2; d_gene: TRBD2; len: 12; CDR3aa: CASSLGLEGQYF; CDR3nt: TGTGCCAGCAGCCTCGGACTAGAGGGGCAGTACTTC
j_gene: TRBJ2-3; abundance: .; v_gene: TRBV27; d_gene: TRBD1; len: 15; CDR3aa: CASRPGTGRTDTQYF; CDR3nt: TGTGCCAGCAGACCCGGGACAGGGAGGACAGATACGCAGTATTTT
j_gene: TRBJ2-7; abundance: .; v_gene: TRBV5-4; d_gene: .; len: 13; CDR3aa: CASSLRGNYEQYF; CDR3nt: TGTGCCAGCAGCTTGCGGGGGAACTACGAGCAGTACTTC
j_gene: TRBJ2-6; abundance: .; v_gene: TRBV10-3; d_gene: TRBD1; len: 17; CDR3aa: CAISESGTESGANVLTF; CDR3nt: TGTGCCATCAGTGAGTCCGGGACAGAATCTGGGGCCAACGTCCTGACTTTC
j_gene: TRBJ2-7; abundance: .; v_gene: TRBV27; d_gene: .; len: 12; CDR3aa: CASRRATSEQYF; CDR3nt: TGTGCCAGCAGGAGGGCGACAAGCGAGCAGTACTTC
j_gene: TRBJ1-1; abundance: .; v_gene: TRBV29-1; d_gene: .; len: 14; CDR3aa: CSVEGRQRNTEAFF; CDR3nt: TGCAGCGTTGAAGGCAGACAACGGAACACTGAAGCTTTCTTT
j_gene: TRBJ1-2; abundance: .; v_gene: TRBV7-2; d_gene: TRBD1; len: 14; CDR3aa: CASSPRGRGHGYTF; CDR3nt: TGTGCCAGCAGCCCCCGGGGAAGGGGGCATGGCTACACCTTC
j_gene: TRBJ2-7; abundance: .; v_gene: TRBV7-2; d_gene: TRBD2; len: 16; CDR3aa: CASSLGAGVSPYEQYF; CDR3nt: TGTGCCAGCAGCTTAGGAGCGGGAGTCAGTCCCTACGAGCAGTACTTC
j_gene: TRBJ1-6; abundance: .; v_gene: TRBV28; d_gene: TRBD1; len: 15; CDR3aa: CASSFTGTGRPPLHF; CDR3nt: TGTGCCAGCAGTTTCACCGGGACAGGGCGGCCACCCCTCCACTTT
j_gene: TRBJ2-7; abundance: .; v_gene: TRBV29-1; d_gene: .; len: 12; CDR3aa: CSAKQATHEQYF; CDR3nt: TGCAGCGCGAAGCAGGCCACCCACGAGCAGTACTTC
j_gene: TRBJ1-5; abundance: .; v_gene: TRBV6-5; d_gene: .; len: 15; CDR3aa: CASSYSRTTNQPQHF; CDR3nt: TGTGCCAGCAGTTACTCGAGGACAACGAATCAGCCCCAGCATTTT
j_gene: TRBJ2-7; abundance: .; v_gene: TRBV7-9; d_gene: .; len: 12; CDR3aa: CASSLGAYEQYF; CDR3nt: TGTGCCAGCAGCTTAGGCGCGTACGAGCAGTACTTC
j_gene: TRBJ2-5; abundance: .; v_gene: TRBV3-1/TRBV3-2; d_gene: .; len: 16; CDR3aa: CASSQEGGNSQETQYF; CDR3nt: TGTGCCAGCAGCCAAGAGGGGGGAAACAGCCAAGAGACCCAGTACTTC
j_gene: TRBJ2-7; abundance: .; v_gene: TRBV5-6; d_gene: .; len: 15; CDR3aa: CASRRVPDYSYEQYF; CDR3nt: TGTGCCAGCAGAAGAGTGCCGGACTACTCCTACGAGCAGTACTTC
j_gene: TRBJ2-3; abundance: .; v_gene: TRBV24-1; d_gene: .; len: 15; CDR3aa: CATSDLGGGTDTQYF; CDR3nt: TGTGCCACCAGTGATTTGGGGGGCGGCACAGATACGCAGTATTTT
j_gene: TRBJ1-6; abundance: .; v_gene: TRBV7-2; d_gene: .; len: 17; CDR3aa: CASSLEGASSYNSPLHF; CDR3nt: TGTGCCAGCAGCTTAGAAGGGGCCAGCTCCTATAATTCACCCCTCCACTTT
j_gene: TRBJ2-7; abundance: few; v_gene: TRBV6-5; d_gene: .; len: 15; CDR3aa: CASRTSTGTSYEQYF; CDR3nt: TGTGCCAGCAGGACCTCGACAGGGACTAGCTACGAGCAGTACTTC
j_gene: TRBJ2-1; abundance: .; v_gene: TRBV3-1/TRBV3-2; d_gene: TRBD2; len: 15; CDR3aa: CASSQDRERGDEQFF; CDR3nt: TGTGCCAGCAGCCAAGATAGGGAGCGGGGGGATGAGCAGTTCTTC
j_gene: TRBJ2-3; abundance: .; v_gene: TRBV28; d_gene: .; len: 14; CDR3aa: CASSPPSGTDTQYF; CDR3nt: TGTGCCAGCAGTCCCCCCAGCGGCACAGATACGCAGTATTTT
j_gene: TRBJ1-2; abundance: .; v_gene: TRBV29-1; d_gene: .; len: 12; CDR3aa: CSADRSPYGYTF; CDR3nt: TGCAGCGCAGACAGGTCGCCCTATGGCTACACCTTC
j_gene: TRBJ1-6; abundance: few; v_gene: TRBV9; d_gene: .; len: 14; CDR3aa: CASSAGQNNSPLHF; CDR3nt: TGTGCCAGCAGCGCCGGACAGAATAATTCACCCCTCCACTTT
j_gene: TRBJ1-1; abundance: few; v_gene: TRBV6-5; d_gene: .; len: 12; CDR3aa: CASSYRNTEAFF; CDR3nt: TGTGCCAGCAGTTACCGTAACACTGAAGCTTTCTTT
j_gene: TRBJ1-1; abundance: .; v_gene: TRBV15; d_gene: .; len: 16; CDR3aa: CATHDPGSYPNTEAFF; CDR3nt: TGTGCCACCCACGACCCTGGGAGCTATCCGAACACTGAAGCTTTCTTT
j_gene: TRBJ2-5; abundance: .; v_gene: TRBV6-1; d_gene: .; len: 16; CDR3aa: CASSEWAGSTQETQYF; CDR3nt: TGTGCCAGCAGTGAATGGGCAGGAAGTACCCAAGAGACCCAGTACTTC
j_gene: TRBJ1-6; abundance: .; v_gene: TRBV2; d_gene: .; len: 16; CDR3aa: CASSVGQLGANSPLHF; CDR3nt: TGTGCCAGCAGTGTGGGGCAACTGGGGGCGAATTCACCCCTCCACTTT
j_gene: TRBJ2-7; abundance: .; v_gene: TRBV6-5; d_gene: TRBD2; len: 15; CDR3aa: CASSSPGLGGYEQYF; CDR3nt: TGTGCCAGCAGTTCCCCGGGACTAGGGGGTTACGAGCAGTACTTC
j_gene: TRBJ2-7; abundance: .; v_gene: TRBV7-2; d_gene: .; len: 15; CDR3aa: CASNQDGGRSYEQYF; CDR3nt: TGTGCCAGCAACCAGGACGGGGGACGGTCCTACGAGCAGTACTTC
j_gene: TRBJ2-3; abundance: .; v_gene: TRBV7-8; d_gene: .; len: 18; CDR3aa: CASSSPYYRVGGTDTQYF; CDR3nt: TGTGCCAGCAGTTCACCTTACTACAGGGTGGGGGGCACAGATACGCAGTATTTT
j_gene: TRBJ2-7; abundance: .; v_gene: TRBV23-1; d_gene: TRBD1; len: 18; CDR3aa: CASSHRDRTQGGSYEQYF; CDR3nt: TGCGCCAGCAGTCACCGGGACAGGACCCAAGGGGGTTCCTACGAGCAGTACTTC
j_gene: TRBJ2-1; abundance: .; v_gene: TRBV5-6; d_gene: TRBD1; len: 17; CDR3aa: CASKSYFRQGATNEQFF; CDR3nt: TGTGCCAGCAAATCCTACTTTAGACAGGGGGCTACCAATGAGCAGTTCTTC
j_gene: TRBJ1-5; abundance: .; v_gene: TRBV27; d_gene: TRBD1; len: 18; CDR3aa: CASSQYLTSTGGDQPQHF; CDR3nt: TGTGCCAGCAGCCAATACCTGACCTCGACAGGGGGTGATCAGCCCCAGCATTTT
j_gene: TRBJ2-5; abundance: once; v_gene: TRBV4-1; d_gene: .; len: 14; CDR3aa: CASSQDLSGWTQYF; CDR3nt: TGCGCCAGCAGCCAAGATCTTTCCGGGTGGACCCAGTACTTC
j_gene: TRBJ2-7; abundance: few; v_gene: TRBV24-1; d_gene: TRBD1; len: 12; CDR3aa: CATDRGLDEQYF; CDR3nt: TGTGCCACTGACAGGGGGCTAGACGAGCAGTACTTC
j_gene: TRBJ2-7; abundance: .; v_gene: TRBV9; d_gene: TRBD1; len: 16; CDR3aa: CASSIYPGQGIYEQYF; CDR3nt: TGTGCCAGCAGCATATACCCGGGACAGGGAATTTACGAGCAGTACTTC
j_gene: TRBJ2-1; abundance: .; v_gene: TRBV4-3; d_gene: .; len: 12; CDR3aa: CASGWERDEQFF; CDR3nt: TGCGCCAGCGGTTGGGAGCGCGATGAGCAGTTCTTC
j_gene: TRBJ2-2; abundance: .; v_gene: TRBV4-1; d_gene: .; len: 14; CDR3aa: CASSQDRGGGELFF; CDR3nt: TGCGCCAGCAGCCAAGATCGAGGGGGCGGGGAGCTGTTTTTT
j_gene: TRBJ2-7; abundance: .; v_gene: TRBV19; d_gene: TRBD2; len: 15; CDR3aa: CASSMEGGSPYEQYF; CDR3nt: TGTGCCAGTAGTATGGAGGGCGGGAGCCCCTACGAGCAGTACTTC
j_gene: TRBJ1-1; abundance: .; v_gene: TRBV4-1; d_gene: TRBD1; len: 15; CDR3aa: CASSPGQGAGTEAFF; CDR3nt: TGCGCCAGCAGCCCAGGACAGGGCGCAGGCACTGAAGCTTTCTTT
j_gene: TRBJ2-4; abundance: .; v_gene: TRBV5-1; d_gene: .; len: 15; CDR3aa: CASSFEIGVGNIQYF; CDR3nt: TGCGCCAGCAGCTTCGAGATCGGGGTTGGAAACATTCAGTACTTC
j_gene: TRBJ2-7; abundance: many; v_gene: TRBV5-4; d_gene: .; len: 14; CDR3aa: CASSLSGSSYEQYF; CDR3nt: TGTGCCAGCAGCTTGTCGGGGAGCTCCTACGAGCAGTACTTC
j_gene: TRBJ1-1; abundance: .; v_gene: TRBV6-1; d_gene: TRBD1; len: 18; CDR3aa: CASSASGTGEAVNTEAFF; CDR3nt: TGTGCCAGCAGTGCGTCCGGGACAGGGGAGGCCGTGAACACTGAAGCTTTCTTT
j_gene: TRBJ1-1; abundance: .; v_gene: TRBV9; d_gene: .; len: 12; CDR3aa: CASSVNQGEAFF; CDR3nt: TGTGCCAGCAGCGTAAACCAGGGGGAAGCTTTCTTT
j_gene: TRBJ2-7; abundance: few; v_gene: TRBV5-1; d_gene: TRBD1; len: 13; CDR3aa: CASKGQSAYEQYF; CDR3nt: TGCGCCAGCAAGGGACAGTCAGCCTACGAGCAGTACTTC